A single sample gave rise to the 21 T cell receptor beta chains below, sequenced in a study of blood T cells in healthy people across ages. The second PCR ran about 6 to 12 cycles with a sample-barcoded 5' primer and J-beta primers. TCRdb ran MiXCR on the 5' RACE reads and lists one entry per CDR3 protein. The sample consists of roughly 1,700,000 distinct CDR3 sequences, under 30% of them appearing once. The sequenced sample consisted of blood. Every receptor here comes from a woman aged 30 to 39 in good health.

The rearrangement links TRBV7-2 to TRBJ2-3; tentative D call: TRBD2 (6 bases). The V gene lost 1 base and the J gene lost 4 bases, with 18 bases spanning the gap. Germline lookup yields CDR1 SGHTA and CDR2 FQGNSA. The length of the CDR3 is 17 residues. CDR3 in DNA: TGTGCCAGCAGCTTAGGGCGGGGACCAGCGAGGGCAGATACGCAGTATTTT. Its translation is CASSLGRGPARADTQYF.

A word on this clonotype: One base away lies a much larger clone, so this may be a sequencing read error. The chain uses TRBV12-3 or TRBV12-4 and TRBJ2-7, with a possible D match to TRBD2 (5 bases). The DNA end is a closer match to TRBJ2-5, so the J assignment may be wrong. The CDR3 extends over 16 amino acids. The CDR3 loop reads CASSPQRARIEETQYF. The DNA of the CDR3 is TGTGCCAGCAGTCCCCAGAGGGCGCGGATAGAGGAGACCCAGTACTTC.

This clonotype was counted a few times. This rearrangement joins TRBV20-1 to TRBJ2-7, with 7 bases matching TRBD1. Germline trimming cut 3 bases from V and 3 bases from J; bases unmatched to any gene: 2. The CDR3 has 12 amino acids. Germline-derived CDR1 and CDR2 are DFQATT and SNEGSKA (reference sequence). CDR3 nucleotides: TGCAGTGCTAGGGGACAGTTCTACGAGCAGTACTTC. Translation: CSARGQFYEQYF.

As for this clonotype: One end of the junction does not line up with germline, which may come from a read error. This rearrangement joins TRBV5-1 to TRBJ2-7; 8 bases map to TRBD1. The CDR3 is 14 amino acids. Germline lookup yields CDR1 SGHRS and CDR2 YFSETQ. This CDR3 reads CTSSFRQGPYEQYF. Here the CDR3 DNA reads TGCACCAGCAGCTTCCGACAGGGGCCCTACGAGCAGTACTTC.

The chain carries TRBV6-5 and TRBJ1-6; D gene unclear. This CDR3 is built from 16 residues. V was pared by 0 bases and J by 8 bases, with 14 bases between. Germline loops: CDR1 MNHEY, CDR2 SVGAGI. The chain's CDR3 is CASSYSNRQPYSPLHF. The CDR3, as DNA: TGTGCCAGCAGTTACTCGAACCGCCAGCCTTATTCACCCCTCCACTTT.

In this sample, this clonotype turned up a few times. Germline and junction disagree at one end, which may indicate a read error. The V gene is TRBV28, the J gene TRBJ2-4; TRBD2 matches at 8 bases. Matching the DNA end better, TRBJ2-7 makes the J call doubtful. Germline assignment: CDR1 MDHEN and CDR2 SYDVKM. This CDR3 contains 15 residues. The CDR3 loop is CASSWSGGLSCEQYF. CDR3 in DNA: TGTGCCAGCAGTTGGAGCGGGGGACTGTCCTGCGAGCAGTACTTC.

The table lists this clonotype with many counts. V gene TRBV27 combines with J gene TRBJ2-7, with 8 positions matching TRBD1. Looked up from germline, CDR1 is MNHEY and CDR2 is SMNVEV (reference sequence). V lost 5 bases, J lost 3 bases, and 9 bases stayed unmatched. The CDR3 extends over 15 amino acids. CDR3 sequence (DNA): TGTGCCAGCAGTGCGCCGAGACAGGGGAGCTACGAGCAGTACTTC. Its translation: CASSAPRQGSYEQYF.

This clonotype has more than one count but fewer than ten. The chain joins TRBV20-1 to TRBJ2-3, with D possibly being TRBD2 (7 bases). The CDR3 has 12 residues. Looked up from germline, CDR1 is DFQATT and CDR2 is SNEGSKA (reference sequence). The ends were cut back, 4 bases at V and 6 bases at J, with 11 bases in the middle. The CDR3 bases are TGCAGTGCTAAGGGGGGGCTGGATACGCAGTATTTT. Protein sequence: CSAKGGLDTQYF.

The rearrangement joins TRBV20-1 to TRBJ2-1; TRBD2 matches 10 bases. There are 18 residues in the CDR3. The germline CDR1 and CDR2 sequences are DFQATT and SNEGSKA (reference sequence). Germline trimming cut 3 bases from V and 0 bases from J; bases unmatched to any gene: 11. The CDR3: CSARASGGPTSSYNEQFF. The CDR3 nucleotides read TGCAGTGCTAGGGCTAGCGGGGGCCCAACGAGCTCCTACAATGAGCAGTTCTTC.

V and J are TRBV9 and TRBJ2-1; 11 bases map to TRBD2. This CDR3 is built from 20 residues. The germline gives CDR1 SGDLS, CDR2 YYNGEE. After removal of 4 bases from V and 0 bases from J, the junction contained 15 bases not matched to a gene. Written as DNA, the CDR3 is TGTGCCAGCAGCCCAAGGGCTGGGCTAGCGGGGGGTAGCTCCTACAATGAGCAGTTCTTC. Translation gives CASSPRAGLAGGSSYNEQFF.

CDR3 nucleotide sequence: TGCAGTGCTAGTTCCGGGACTAGCTTACCTAGCACAGATACGCAGTATTTT. This gives the protein CSASSGTSLPSTDTQYF. The V gene is TRBV20-1, the J gene TRBJ2-3; 9 nucleotides match TRBD2. Germline CDR1 reads DFQATT; CDR2 reads SNEGSKA (reference sequence). The V gene end was trimmed by 3 bases and the J gene end by 0 bases; junction bases not matched to a gene: 10. The CDR3 has 17 residues.

To note about this clonotype: An end of the junction does not agree with germline; a read error may underlie this. V and J are TRBV7-2 and TRBJ2-3; 7 nucleotides agree with TRBD1. The CDR3 length is 14 residues. The germline gives CDR1 SGHTA, CDR2 FQGNSA. The DNA of the CDR3 is TGTGTCAGCAGCGCCGACAGGGTCACAGATACGCAGTATTTT. Its translation is CVSSADRVTDTQYF. Complete variable domain (other parts from reference TRBV7-2 and TRBJ2-3): GAGVSQSPSNKVTEKGKDVELRCDPISGHTALYWYRQSLGQGLEFLIYFQGNSAPDKSGLPSDRFSAERTGGSVSTLTIQRTQQEDSAVYLCVSSADRVTDTQYFGPGTRLTVL.

The chain combines TRBV7-9 with TRBJ1-2; no clear D. The CDR3 is 15 residues long. CDR1 is SEHNR, CDR2 FQNEAQ, per germline (reference sequence). V was trimmed by 2 bases and J by 0 bases, leaving 10 bases between them. The CDR3 bases are TGTGCCAGCAGCTTACGGACCAACCCTAACTATGGCTACACCTTC. Translated: CASSLRTNPNYGYTF.

Turning to this clonotype: Possible read error: a much larger clone is one base away. The rearrangement uses TRBV29-1 and TRBJ1-1; 7 bases are a match to TRBD1. This CDR3 comprises 14 residues. Germline V gene data show CDR1 as SQVTM and CDR2 as ANQGSEA. Here the CDR3 DNA reads TGCAGCGTTGAGGCTCAGGGGGTGAACGCTGAAGCTTTCTTT. Its translation: CSVEAQGVNAEAFF.

The gene calls are TRBV7-9 and TRBJ1-2; D gene uncertain. The CDR3 consists of 14 residues. Germline CDR1 and CDR2: SEHNR and FQNEAQ (reference sequence). V lost 3 bases to trimming and J lost 3 bases, with 11 bases between them. The CDR3 DNA reads as TGTGCCAGCAGCTTGAGGGCCGGCGACTATGGCTACACCTTC. This sequence encodes CASSLRAGDYGYTF.

This chain connects TRBV7-9 to TRBJ2-4; D is perhaps TRBD1 (6 bases). With 5 bases removed from V and 1 base from J, the gap between germline ends came to 15 bases. The CDR3 is 16 amino acids. Per the germline V gene, CDR1 is SEHNR and CDR2 is FQNEAQ (reference sequence). CDR3 sequence reads: CASSPVVGGAKNIQYF. The CDR3 DNA sequence: TGTGCCAGCAGCCCGGTGGTAGGGGGTGCCAAAAACATTCAGTACTTC.

This clonotype came up many times. V gene TRBV10-1 combines with J gene TRBJ2-7; 7 nucleotides agree with TRBD1. Germline CDR1 and CDR2: WNHNN and SYGVQD (reference sequence). The V and J ends lost 0 bases and 3 bases, in that order; junction bases with no gene match: 17. The CDR3 has 19 residues. The CDR3 sequence is CASSESTRTGDSRIYEQYF. For the CDR3, the DNA is TGCGCCAGCAGTGAGTCGACTCGGACAGGCGACTCCCGGATCTACGAGCAGTACTTC.

This clonotype was observed a few times. V is TRBV3-1 and J is TRBJ2-5; D call uncertain. The CDR3 contains 14 residues. Germline V lookup: CDR1 LGHDT, CDR2 YNNKEL (reference sequence). Trimming cost V 1 base and J 2 bases, with 8 bases left between them. The CDR3 loop is CASSQAHSQETQYF. The CDR3 DNA sequence: TGTGCCAGCAGCCAAGCTCACTCACAAGAGACCCAGTACTTC.

The table lists this clonotype with a few counts. The chain carries TRBV27 and TRBJ1-1; D is unclear. Germline CDR1 MNHEY, CDR2 SMNVEV (reference sequence). Trimming took 5 bases from V and 1 from J, leaving 11 bases between them. The CDR3 is made up of 14 amino acids. Written as DNA, the CDR3 is TGTGCCAGCAGTCTGACCCCAGGGAACACTGAAGCTTTCTTT. Its protein is CASSLTPGNTEAFF.

This clonotype was seen a few times. This chain connects TRBV6-2 or TRBV6-3 to TRBJ2-7; 8 nucleotides match TRBD2. The CDR3 has 16 amino acids. Trimming removed 8 bases from V and 1 base from J; junction bases left unmatched: 13. Looked up from germline, CDR1 is MNHEY and CDR2 is SVGEGT. CDR3 protein: CASGRPGREVSYEQYF. CDR3 DNA: TGTGCCAGCGGACGACCGGGGCGGGAGGTTTCCTACGAGCAGTACTTC.

This clonotype came up a few times. The chain couples TRBV24-1 to TRBJ2-1; D tentatively reads TRBD1 or TRBD2 (6 bases each). Germline CDR1 and CDR2: KGHDR and SFDVKD. Trimming removed 5 bases from V and 2 bases from J, with 18 bases in between. This CDR3 contains 17 residues. The CDR3 loop reads CATSVSGYREAYNEQFF. The CDR3 nucleotides are TGTGCCACCAGTGTGTCCGGATACAGGGAGGCCTACAATGAGCAGTTCTTC.